This TCR beta chain was identified in a study of T-cell reconstitution after alpha-beta-depleted transplantation in children. Preparation of the TCRbeta library used unique molecular identifiers. TCRdb reprocessed the PCR reads with MiXCR, giving one entry per CDR3 protein. The sample holds 900,000 or so distinct CDR3 sequences, approximately 15% seen once. The V end was cut by 2 bases, the J end by 4 bases, with 11 bases between. Germline V gives CDR1 SQVTM, CDR2 ANQGSEA. The CDR3 has 13 residues. Turning to this clonotype: The antigen is not known.

Study-wide points: There were reportedly several hundred expanded graft clones from which alpha-beta T cells came about two months after transplant. Most T-cell counts and diversity one year after the transplant came from T cells that were newly produced. Recipient T cells and thymic progenitors that survived gave rise to the high TCRbeta diversity observed at day 60 in some patients.

The source of this sequence is a male patient between 10 and 17 years old who had a stem cell transplant for acute lymphoblastic leukemia, so the T cells may come from the graft donor. The chain is built from TRBV29-1 and TRBJ1-2; the D is unclear. The source material was PBMCs, mostly from graft donor cells, sampled 360 days after TCRalphabeta/CD19-depleted stem cell transplant. The CDR3 here is CSVEHTVLYGYTF. The CDR3 DNA follows: TGCAGCGTTGAACATACGGTTCTCTATGGCTACACCTTC.